These 19 T cell receptor beta chains were sequenced from one sample in a study of T cell repertoires in cytomegalovirus infection. One entry per CDR3 protein, called by TCRdb with MiXCR from the reads. Among approximately 750,000 distinct CDR3 sequences listed, under 40% were seen once. Sequencing was performed on PBMCs. The receptors originated from a human donor in good health (CMV status not recorded). Some clones in this sample may be carry-over from other donors' samples.

The chain is built from TRBV7-4 and TRBJ2-3; D is perhaps TRBD1 (6 bases). Germline CDR1 is SGHVT and CDR2 is SQSDAQ. The length of the CDR3 is 14 residues. Trimming cost V 7 bases and J 2 bases, with 13 bases left between them. The CDR3 nucleotides read TGTGCCAGCAACAGACAGGAAGTCACAGATACGCAGTATTTT. This codes for CASNRQEVTDTQYF.

This chain joins TRBV6-2 or TRBV6-3 and TRBJ2-1; 14 bases fit TRBD2. Germline CDR1 is MNHEY and CDR2 is SVGEGT. V was clipped by 7 bases and J by 0 bases; unmatched bases: 8. This CDR3 has 18 residues. CDR3 residues: CASTTGTSGGSSYNEQFF. The CDR3 DNA follows: TGTGCCAGCACAACCGGGACTAGCGGGGGAAGCTCCTACAATGAGCAGTTCTTC.

This clonotype was picked up a small number of times. The J gene is TRBJ2-7, the V gene TRBV7-2; 8 positions match TRBD1. This CDR3 region has 14 residues. The V segment lost 5 bases and the J segment 6 bases; nucleotides outside the gene matches: 9. Germline V gene sequence: CDR1 SGHTA, CDR2 FQGNSA. The CDR3 DNA follows: TGTGCCAGCAGCCAAGGACAGGGATTGGGCGAGCAGTACTTC. Translating gives CASSQGQGLGEQYF. The full variable domain, its missing parts supplied by reference TRBV7-2 and TRBJ2-7, is GAGVSQSPSNKVTEKGKDVELRCDPISGHTALYWYRQSLGQGLEFLIYFQGNSAPDKSGLPSDRFSAERTGGSVSTLTIQRTQQEDSAVYLCASSQGQGLGEQYFGPGTRLTVT.

The chain is built from TRBV7-6 and TRBJ2-7, with 8 bases identical to TRBD1. V shed 4 bases, J shed 6 bases, and the junction held 11 bases outside the gene matches. The CDR3 is made up of 15 amino acids. Germline CDR1 and CDR2: SGHVS and FNYEAQ. As DNA, the CDR3 is TGTGCCAGCAGCTGGAGGGCAGGGGGCGCGGGCGAGCAGTACTTC. The encoded protein is CASSWRAGGAGEQYF.

The chain couples TRBV7-6 to TRBJ2-2, with a weak D call TRBD1 (6 bases). The germline V gene has CDR1 SGHVS and CDR2 FNYEAQ. Trimming removed 6 bases at V and 0 bases at J, with 8 bases between. The CDR3 sequence is 14 residues long. The CDR3 loop is CASRNRANTGELFF. CDR3 bases: TGTGCCAGCAGGAACAGGGCGAACACCGGGGAGCTGTTTTTT. Based on the CDR3 plus reference TRBV7-6 and TRBJ2-2, the full variable domain is GAGVSQSPRYKVTKRGQDVALRCDPISGHVSLYWYRQALGQGPEFLTYFNYEAQQDKSGLPNDRFSAERPEGSISTLTIQRTEQRDSAMYRCASRNRANTGELFFGEGSRLTVL.

The chain uses TRBV7-9 and TRBJ2-2, with D hard to call. V lost 3 bases and J 0 bases, leaving 11 bases between the germline ends. The CDR3 is 16 residues long. Looked up from germline, CDR1 is SEHNR and CDR2 is FQNEAQ (reference sequence). The CDR3 bases are TGTGCCAGCAGCTTGGTCAGGACCTCGAACACCGGGGAGCTGTTTTTT. Translated: CASSLVRTSNTGELFF.

This clonotype has only one observation. The rearrangement links TRBV7-9 to TRBJ2-1, with D possibly TRBD2 on 6 matching bases. Germline V lookup: CDR1 SEHNR, CDR2 FQNEAQ (reference sequence). V dropped 0 bases and J dropped 4 bases, with 13 bases sitting between them. This CDR3 has 16 amino acids. The CDR3 loop reads CASSLAFGTQYNEQFF. CDR3 coding DNA: TGTGCCAGCAGCTTAGCTTTTGGGACTCAGTACAATGAGCAGTTCTTC.

About this clonotype: A much larger clone lies one base from this, so it may be a read error. The chain has TRBV7-3 and TRBJ2-5; 10 nucleotides line up with TRBD1. After removal of 2 bases from V and 5 bases from J, the junction contained 8 bases not matched to a gene. CDR1 is SGHTA and CDR2 is FQGTGA in the germline V gene. The CDR3 contains 16 residues. The DNA of the CDR3 is TGTGCCAGCAGCTTACCGGGCCCGGGACAGGGGGAGACCCAGTACTTC. This codes for CASSLPGPGQGETQYF. The full variable domain, with the rest looked up from reference TRBV7-3 and TRBJ2-5, is GAGVSQTPSNKVTEKGKYVELRCDPISGHTALYWYRQSLGQGPEFLIYFQGTGAADDSGLPNDRFFAVRPEGSVSTLKIQRTERGDSAVYLCASSLPGPGQGETQYFGPGTRLLVL.

As regards this clonotype: One base away lies a much larger clone, so this may be a sequencing read error. Since the CDR3 does not end with the conserved phenylalanine or tryptophan, this likely comes from a read error. The chain recombines TRBV7-2 with TRBJ2-1; 7 positions match TRBD2. This CDR3 comprises 15 residues. Germline CDR1 is SGHTA and CDR2 is FQGNSA. Germline trimming cut 1 base from V and 3 bases from J; bases unmatched to any gene: 3. CDR3 coding DNA: TGTGCCAGCAGCTTAGGTGGGAGGGGCTACAATGAGCAGTTCTTA. Its protein is CASSLGGRGYNEQFL.

This clonotype appeared a few times. The V call is TRBV12-5, the J call TRBJ1-1; D call uncertain. This CDR3 has 16 residues. The germline V gene has CDR1 LGHNT and CDR2 FRNRAP. V lost 2 bases to trimming and J lost 1 base, with 14 bases between them. The CDR3 sequence is CASGLTPGSENTEAFF. The CDR3 DNA sequence: TGTGCTAGTGGTTTGACCCCCGGATCGGAGAACACTGAAGCTTTCTTT.

The rearrangement uses TRBV11-3 and TRBJ2-1; 8 bases match TRBD2. V gave up 5 bases and J gave up 10 bases; unmatched junction bases: 13. CDR3 length: 15 amino acids. Per the germline V gene, CDR1 is SGHNT and CDR2 is YENEEA. The CDR3 nucleotides read TGTGCCAGCAGCCCACTGGGCGGGGGGAAAGACGAGCAGTTCTTC. Amino acid sequence: CASSPLGGGKDEQFF.

The chain carries TRBV24-1 and TRBJ2-1; 7 bases are shared with TRBD1. With 4 bases clipped from V and 9 bases from J, the junction kept 14 bases outside the gene matches. CDR3 length equals 16 residues. Per germline, CDR1 KGHDR and CDR2 SFDVKD. The CDR3 protein is CATSDPGQRGIGEQFF. CDR3 sequence (DNA): TGTGCCACCAGTGACCCGGGACAGAGGGGAATAGGTGAGCAGTTCTTC.

This clonotype showed up many times. The CDR3 bases are TGTGCCAGCAGCTTAACAGCGGCACACGAGCAGTACTTC. It is translated as CASSLTAAHEQYF. This chain links TRBV7-2 with TRBJ2-7, with D possibly matching TRBD2 (5 bases). CDR3 length: 13 amino acids. V was trimmed by 2 bases and J by 5 bases, leaving 10 bases between them. CDR1 is SGHTA and CDR2 is FQGNSA in the germline V gene.

The sample holds a few counts of this clonotype. This chain connects TRBV29-1 to TRBJ2-1; D perhaps matches TRBD1 (5 bases). The ends were cut back, 5 bases at V and 0 bases at J, with 8 bases in the middle. The CDR3 has 13 amino acids. Germline assignment: CDR1 SQVTM and CDR2 ANQGSEA. The CDR3 spells CSVSGNSYNEQFF. The CDR3 nucleotides read TGCAGCGTTTCAGGGAACTCCTACAATGAGCAGTTCTTC.

V gene TRBV15 combines with J gene TRBJ2-1; D not resolved. Trimming removed 5 bases from V and 3 bases from J, with 5 bases in between. This CDR3 is 12 amino acids long. Germline loops: CDR1 LNHNV, CDR2 YYDKDF (reference sequence). DNA of the CDR3: TGTGCCACCAGCGGAGTCTACAATGAGCAGTTCTTC. Its protein is CATSGVYNEQFF.

The chain links TRBV20-1 to TRBJ2-1, with D unresolved. In germline, CDR1 is DFQATT, CDR2 SNEGSKA (reference sequence). The V and J ends lost 0 bases and 4 bases respectively, with 16 bases between them. CDR3 size: 16 residues. The DNA of the CDR3 is TGCAGTGCTAGAGATCGGGCCATACCCCTATACAATGAGCAGTTCTTC. Its protein product is CSARDRAIPLYNEQFF.

This chain connects TRBV20-1 to TRBJ2-2, with 10 bases that match TRBD1. CDR1 is DFQATT, CDR2 SNEGSKA, per germline (reference sequence). The CDR3 sequence is 14 residues long. J gave up 6 bases and V 7 bases, and 8 bases lay outside the gene matches. CDR3 sequence reads: CSVPDRGLAGELFF. Written as DNA, the CDR3 is TGCAGTGTTCCCGACAGGGGGCTGGCCGGGGAGCTGTTTTTT.

The J gene is TRBJ1-6, the V gene TRBV27; D is unresolved. V was shortened by 6 bases and J by 1 base, with 7 bases between the two germline ends. The CDR3 is 14 residues long. Germline V gives CDR1 MNHEY, CDR2 SMNVEV (reference sequence). The CDR3 DNA follows: TGTGCCAGCAGACCTGATTCCTATAATTCACCCCTCCACTTT. Its translation: CASRPDSYNSPLHF.

This clonotype was counted between two and nine times. The V and J genes are TRBV12-3 or TRBV12-4 and TRBJ1-1; D call uncertain. V shed 6 bases and J shed 1 base, with 9 bases lying between them. The CDR3 consists of 13 residues. CDR3 region: CASSSKPNTEAFF. The CDR3 nucleotides read TGTGCCAGCAGCTCTAAACCGAACACTGAAGCTTTCTTT.